The clone carrying this TCR beta chain was seen more than once but under ten times. Its antigen is undetermined. This sample was taken from a study of cytomegalovirus exposure and HLA in healthy donors. Regarding the study as a whole: Altogether, about 160 TCR beta chains were recorded as cytomegalovirus-associated. Follow-up analysis later connected one missense variant in DCLRE1C with trimming of TCR beta V- and J-genes.

PCR amplification relied on 60 Vbeta primers (plus 13 Jbeta primers). Assay: immunoSEQ multiplex PCR; the TCRdb copy retains only in-frame clones and omits some. Of fewer than 80,000 clones listed, less than 80% are singletons. The CDR3 spans 14 residues. After removal of 8 bases from V and 4 bases from J, the junction contained 9 bases not matched to a gene. Germline values: CDR1 MNHEY, CDR2 SVGAGI. The chain recombines TRBV6-5 with TRBJ1-2; 8 nucleotides agree with TRBD1. The sample was PBMCs. The sequence was collected from a woman aged 50 to 65 in good health and CMV-seropositive. The DNA of the CDR3 is TGTGCCAGCGTACCATGGACAGGGCGCTATGGCTACACCTTC. The encoded protein is CASVPWTGRYGYTF.